A selection of T cell receptor beta chains follows, all from one sample in a study of shared clonotypes between healthy human individuals. Profiled with immunoSEQ multiplex PCR; TCRdb holds only in-frame clones, not every one. Altogether over a million clones are present, around 76% being singletons, with the ten largest covering 1.4% to 1.5%. The source material was memory CD4+ T cells sorted from blood. The origin of the receptors is a young man in good health. CDR3s include the opening cysteine and the closing phenylalanine or tryptophan. The order of the fields is J gene, clone size, V gene, D gene, CDR3 DNA, CDR3 protein. A D gene is named only where the DNA matches it firmly. Clone size appears in some rows only: once, few, many, or a class for an expanded clone.

j_call: TRBJ1-1
clone_size: few
v_call: TRBV18
d_call: -
cdr3_nt: TGTGCCAGCTCACCGGGATTGAACGCTGAAGCTTTCTTT
cdr3_aa: CASSPGLNAEAFF

j_call: TRBJ2-6
clone_size: -
v_call: TRBV19
d_call: TRBD1
cdr3_nt: TGTGCCAGTAGTCGACAGGGTTCTGGGGCCAACGTCCTGACTTTC
cdr3_aa: CASSRQGSGANVLTF

j_call: TRBJ2-1
clone_size: -
v_call: TRBV19
d_call: -
cdr3_nt: TGTGCCAGTAGTATGGAGGGAAGCTCCTACAATGAGCAGTTCTTC
cdr3_aa: CASSMEGSSYNEQFF

j_call: TRBJ1-6
clone_size: few
v_call: TRBV19
d_call: -
cdr3_nt: TGTGCCAGTAGTAAGGGGCTCAATTCACCCCTCCACTTT
cdr3_aa: CASSKGLNSPLHF

j_call: TRBJ2-3
clone_size: -
v_call: TRBV6-5
d_call: -
cdr3_nt: TGTGCCAGCAGTTCCGGGAATCTCGCTAGCACAGATACGCAGTATTTT
cdr3_aa: CASSSGNLASTDTQYF

j_call: TRBJ2-6
clone_size: -
v_call: TRBV4-1
d_call: -
cdr3_nt: TGCGCCAGCAGCCAAGAACCTAGGTCGGGGGCCAACGTCCTGACTTTC
cdr3_aa: CASSQEPRSGANVLTF

j_call: TRBJ2-7
clone_size: -
v_call: TRBV5-4
d_call: -
cdr3_nt: TGTGCCAGCAGCCCCGGGAGCGGGCCCCCCGGGGACGAGCAGTACTTC
cdr3_aa: CASSPGSGPPGDEQYF

j_call: TRBJ2-1
clone_size: -
v_call: TRBV7-8
d_call: -
cdr3_nt: TGTGCCAGCAGCACAAGAGGGTTGGGGAATGAGCAGTTCTTC
cdr3_aa: CASSTRGLGNEQFF

j_call: TRBJ1-5
clone_size: -
v_call: TRBV6-1
d_call: -
cdr3_nt: TGTGCCAGCAGTCCGGCGGGGCGAGGACAGCCCCAGCATTTT
cdr3_aa: CASSPAGRGQPQHF

j_call: TRBJ2-7
clone_size: -
v_call: TRBV7-2
d_call: -
cdr3_nt: TGTGCCAGCAGCTCGAACACATACGAGCAGTACTTC
cdr3_aa: CASSSNTYEQYF

j_call: TRBJ2-1
clone_size: -
v_call: TRBV7-2
d_call: TRBD1
cdr3_nt: TGTGCCAGCAGCTTGGGACAGGGTACGTTCTTC
cdr3_aa: CASSLGQGTFF

j_call: TRBJ2-1
clone_size: -
v_call: TRBV11-2
d_call: -
cdr3_nt: TGTGCCAGCAGCCCAGGAGGCGCGGGAAGTATGTCCAATGAGCAGTTCTTC
cdr3_aa: CASSPGGAGSMSNEQFF

j_call: TRBJ1-6
clone_size: -
v_call: TRBV4-1
d_call: -
cdr3_nt: TGCGCCAGCAGTAATCAAGGCGCCAGCTCCTATAATTCACCCCTCCACTTT
cdr3_aa: CASSNQGASSYNSPLHF

j_call: TRBJ1-1
clone_size: -
v_call: TRBV11-2
d_call: -
cdr3_nt: TGTGCCAGCAGCTTGGGGGGAAAAGGGGCTGAAGCTTTCTTT
cdr3_aa: CASSLGGKGAEAFF

j_call: TRBJ2-7
clone_size: -
v_call: TRBV5-5
d_call: -
cdr3_nt: TGTGCCAGCAGCCCTCAGGGCTCCTACGAGCAGTACTTC
cdr3_aa: CASSPQGSYEQYF

j_call: TRBJ1-2
clone_size: -
v_call: TRBV6-5
d_call: -
cdr3_nt: TGTGCCAGCAGTTCCACCGGGGAAGGCTACACCTTC
cdr3_aa: CASSSTGEGYTF

j_call: TRBJ1-1
clone_size: -
v_call: TRBV25-1
d_call: -
cdr3_nt: TGTGCCATCTTTGGATTGGGTTTCTTT
cdr3_aa: CAIFGLGFF

j_call: TRBJ2-1
clone_size: -
v_call: TRBV10-3
d_call: -
cdr3_nt: TGTGCCATCAGTGAGGGAGGAGTCCGGGAGCAGTTCTTC
cdr3_aa: CAISEGGVREQFF

j_call: TRBJ1-2
clone_size: -
v_call: TRBV5-6
d_call: -
cdr3_nt: TGTGCCAGCAGCAAACCTCGTCGACAAGATAACTATGGCTACACCTTC
cdr3_aa: CASSKPRRQDNYGYTF

j_call: TRBJ2-5
clone_size: -
v_call: TRBV18
d_call: -
cdr3_nt: TGTGCCAGCTCACCTACCCTGGACAGTCGTTCGACCCAGTACTTC
cdr3_aa: CASSPTLDSRSTQYF

j_call: TRBJ2-2
clone_size: -
v_call: TRBV30
d_call: -
cdr3_nt: TGTGCCTGGATGAGGGGGGCCGGGGAGCTGTTTTTT
cdr3_aa: CAWMRGAGELFF

j_call: TRBJ2-7
clone_size: -
v_call: TRBV5-1
d_call: TRBD2
cdr3_nt: TGCGCCAGCACCCCAGTAGCGGGAGGACACGAGCAGTACTTC
cdr3_aa: CASTPVAGGHEQYF

j_call: TRBJ1-1
clone_size: -
v_call: TRBV5-6
d_call: TRBD1
cdr3_nt: TGTGCCAGCAGCCCGCCGTGGGACAGGGGGCGGAACACTGAAGCTTTCTTT
cdr3_aa: CASSPPWDRGRNTEAFF

j_call: TRBJ1-5
clone_size: -
v_call: TRBV5-5
d_call: -
cdr3_nt: TGTGCCAGCAGCTTGGGACGGTCTAGGCCCCAGCATTTT
cdr3_aa: CASSLGRSRPQHF

j_call: TRBJ2-7
clone_size: once
v_call: TRBV2
d_call: -
cdr3_nt: TGTGCCAGCAGTGAATTAGCTGGGGAGCAGTACTTC
cdr3_aa: CASSELAGEQYF

j_call: TRBJ2-6
clone_size: few
v_call: TRBV9
d_call: TRBD1
cdr3_nt: TGTGCCAGCAGGGGACAGGGAGGAACTGGGGCCAACGTCCTGACTTTC
cdr3_aa: CASRGQGGTGANVLTF

j_call: TRBJ2-2
clone_size: -
v_call: TRBV5-1
d_call: -
cdr3_nt: TGCGCCAGCAGCATGACTAGTGTGGGCACCGGGGAGCTGTTTTTT
cdr3_aa: CASSMTSVGTGELFF

j_call: TRBJ1-1
clone_size: -
v_call: TRBV7-9
d_call: -
cdr3_nt: TGTGCCAGCAGCCCTTTGGTCAAAGCTTTCTTT
cdr3_aa: CASSPLVKAFF

j_call: TRBJ1-4
clone_size: -
v_call: TRBV5-1
d_call: TRBD1
cdr3_nt: TGCGCCAGCAGCGCACAGGGGAAGAATGAAAAACTGTTTTTT
cdr3_aa: CASSAQGKNEKLFF

j_call: TRBJ2-1
clone_size: -
v_call: TRBV5-8
d_call: -
cdr3_nt: TGTGCCAGCAGCCCCGTACGGCCGGGCGTCCACTCCTACAATGAGCAGTTCTTC
cdr3_aa: CASSPVRPGVHSYNEQFF

j_call: TRBJ1-5
clone_size: once
v_call: TRBV4-3
d_call: -
cdr3_nt: TGCGCCAGCAGCCAAGATACCGGGGGTAGCAATCAGCCCCAGCATTTT
cdr3_aa: CASSQDTGGSNQPQHF

j_call: TRBJ1-5
clone_size: -
v_call: TRBV7-9
d_call: -
cdr3_nt: TGTGCCAGCAGCTTATGGGGGGAGAATCAGCCCCAGCATTTT
cdr3_aa: CASSLWGENQPQHF

j_call: TRBJ1-1
clone_size: few
v_call: TRBV5-1
d_call: -
cdr3_nt: TGCGCCAGCAGCTTGGGGCAGGCCCCTAACACTGAAGCTTTCTTT
cdr3_aa: CASSLGQAPNTEAFF

j_call: TRBJ2-7
clone_size: -
v_call: TRBV29-1
d_call: TRBD1
cdr3_nt: TGCAGCGTTGAATCTGGGGCCGGGACAGGGAGGTACGAGCAGTACTTC
cdr3_aa: CSVESGAGTGRYEQYF

j_call: TRBJ1-2
clone_size: -
v_call: TRBV10-3
d_call: TRBD1
cdr3_nt: TGTGCCATCAGTCAAACAGGGGGACCTAACTATGGCTACACCTTC
cdr3_aa: CAISQTGGPNYGYTF

j_call: TRBJ2-3
clone_size: -
v_call: TRBV10-3
d_call: TRBD2
cdr3_nt: TGTGCCATCGGGGGCGGGAGGGCAGATACGCAGTATTTT
cdr3_aa: CAIGGGRADTQYF

j_call: TRBJ1-2
clone_size: -
v_call: TRBV5-4
d_call: -
cdr3_nt: TGTGCCAGCAGCTTGGACCTCGGGCGCTATGGCTACACCTTC
cdr3_aa: CASSLDLGRYGYTF

j_call: TRBJ2-3
clone_size: -
v_call: TRBV6-1
d_call: -
cdr3_nt: TGTGCCAGCAGTTGGGGGCCCCTAGCGGTAGATACGCAGTATTTT
cdr3_aa: CASSWGPLAVDTQYF

j_call: TRBJ2-1
clone_size: -
v_call: TRBV30
d_call: -
cdr3_nt: TGTGCCTGGAGTGTCGGGTCCTCCTACAATGAGCAGTTCTTC
cdr3_aa: CAWSVGSSYNEQFF

j_call: TRBJ2-7
clone_size: -
v_call: TRBV21-1
d_call: -
cdr3_nt: TGTGCCAGCAGCTCCCGACTCAACTACGAGCAGTACTTC
cdr3_aa: CASSSRLNYEQYF

j_call: TRBJ1-3
clone_size: few
v_call: TRBV28
d_call: -
cdr3_nt: TGTGCCAGCAGTTTACAGGGCCGGATGGGCACCATATATTTT
cdr3_aa: CASSLQGRMGTIYF

j_call: TRBJ2-7
clone_size: -
v_call: TRBV27
d_call: -
cdr3_nt: TGTGCCAGCAGTTTAAAGGCAGGGATCGGCTACGAGCAGTACTTC
cdr3_aa: CASSLKAGIGYEQYF

j_call: TRBJ1-6
clone_size: -
v_call: TRBV4-1
d_call: -
cdr3_nt: TGCGCCAGCAGCCAAGGGGACCGAACTTCACCCCTCCACTTT
cdr3_aa: CASSQGDRTSPLHF

j_call: TRBJ1-1
clone_size: -
v_call: TRBV6-6
d_call: TRBD1
cdr3_nt: TGTGCCAGCACGACAGGGGTGAACACTGAAGCTTTCTTT
cdr3_aa: CASTTGVNTEAFF

j_call: TRBJ2-3
clone_size: -
v_call: TRBV5-5
d_call: TRBD2
cdr3_nt: TGTGCCAGCAACCAGTGGGGCGGGGGGGCCACAGATACGCAGTATTTT
cdr3_aa: CASNQWGGGATDTQYF